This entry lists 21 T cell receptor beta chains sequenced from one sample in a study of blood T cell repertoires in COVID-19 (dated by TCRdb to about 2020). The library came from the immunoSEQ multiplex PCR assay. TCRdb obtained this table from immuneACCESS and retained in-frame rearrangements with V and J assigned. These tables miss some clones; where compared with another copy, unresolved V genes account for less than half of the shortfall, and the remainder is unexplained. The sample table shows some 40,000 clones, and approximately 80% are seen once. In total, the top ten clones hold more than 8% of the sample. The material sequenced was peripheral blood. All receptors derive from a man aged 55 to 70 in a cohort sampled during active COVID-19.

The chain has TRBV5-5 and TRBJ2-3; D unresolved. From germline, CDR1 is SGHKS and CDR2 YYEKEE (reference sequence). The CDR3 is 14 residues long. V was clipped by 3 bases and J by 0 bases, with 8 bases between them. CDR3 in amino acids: CASSSQWSTDTQYF. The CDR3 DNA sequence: TGTGCCAGCAGCTCGCAGTGGAGCACAGATACGCAGTATTTT.

CDR3 residues: CATSDLRQGETGELFF. CDR3 coding DNA: TGTGCCACCAGTGATTTAAGGCAGGGGGAAACCGGGGAGCTGTTTTTT. The V call is TRBV24-1, the J call TRBJ2-2, with TRBD1 matching over 7 bases. Trimming removed 1 base from V and 5 bases from J; junction bases left unmatched: 6. There are 16 residues in the CDR3. CDR1 KGHDR and CDR2 SFDVKD come from the germline V gene.

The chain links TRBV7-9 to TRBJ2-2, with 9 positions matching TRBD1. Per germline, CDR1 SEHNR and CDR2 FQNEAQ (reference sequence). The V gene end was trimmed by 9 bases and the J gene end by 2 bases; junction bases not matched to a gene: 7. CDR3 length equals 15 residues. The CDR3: CARRGQGANTGELFF. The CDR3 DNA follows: TGTGCCAGAAGGGGACAGGGAGCTAACACCGGGGAGCTGTTTTTT.

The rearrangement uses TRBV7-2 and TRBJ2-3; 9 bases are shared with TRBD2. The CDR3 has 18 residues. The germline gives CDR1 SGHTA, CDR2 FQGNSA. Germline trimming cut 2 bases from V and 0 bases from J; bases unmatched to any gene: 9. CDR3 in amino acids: CASSLISGGILSTDTQYF. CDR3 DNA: TGTGCCAGCAGCTTAATAAGCGGGGGGATATTAAGCACAGATACGCAGTATTTT.

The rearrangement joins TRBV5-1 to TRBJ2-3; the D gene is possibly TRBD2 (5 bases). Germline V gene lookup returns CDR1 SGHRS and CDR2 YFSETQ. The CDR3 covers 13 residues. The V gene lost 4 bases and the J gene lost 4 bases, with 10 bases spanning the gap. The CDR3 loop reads CASSPDGADTQYF. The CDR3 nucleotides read TGCGCCAGCAGCCCCGACGGGGCAGATACGCAGTATTTT.

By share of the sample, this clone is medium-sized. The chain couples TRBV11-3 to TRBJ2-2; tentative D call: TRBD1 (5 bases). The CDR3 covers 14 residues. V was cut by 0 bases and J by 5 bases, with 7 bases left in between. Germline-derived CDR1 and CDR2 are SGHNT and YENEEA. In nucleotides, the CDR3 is TGTGCCAGCAGCTTAGATCAGGGTACCGGGGAGCTGTTTTTT. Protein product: CASSLDQGTGELFF.

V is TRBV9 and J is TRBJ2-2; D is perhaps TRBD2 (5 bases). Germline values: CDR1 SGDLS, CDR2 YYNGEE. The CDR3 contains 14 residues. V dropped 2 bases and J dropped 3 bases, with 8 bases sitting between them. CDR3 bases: TGTGCCAGCAGCGTCGTCGGGGACACCGGGGAGCTGTTTTTT. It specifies CASSVVGDTGELFF.

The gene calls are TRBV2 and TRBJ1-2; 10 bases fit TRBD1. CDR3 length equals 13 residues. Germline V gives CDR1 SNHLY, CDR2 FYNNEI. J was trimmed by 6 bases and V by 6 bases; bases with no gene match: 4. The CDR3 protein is CASRKGQGDGYTF. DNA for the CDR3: TGTGCCAGCAGAAAAGGACAGGGGGATGGCTACACCTTC.

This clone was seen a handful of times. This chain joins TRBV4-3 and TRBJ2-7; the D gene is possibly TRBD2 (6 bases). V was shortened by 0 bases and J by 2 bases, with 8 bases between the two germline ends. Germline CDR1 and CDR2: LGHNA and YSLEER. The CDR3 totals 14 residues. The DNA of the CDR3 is TGCGCCAGCAGCCAAGAGAGGACTACCTACGAGCAGTACTTC. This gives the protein CASSQERTTYEQYF.

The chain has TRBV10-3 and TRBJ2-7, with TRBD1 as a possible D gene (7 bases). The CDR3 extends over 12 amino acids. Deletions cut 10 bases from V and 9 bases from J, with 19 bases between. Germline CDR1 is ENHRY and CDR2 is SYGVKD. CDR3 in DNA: TGTGCCACCCAGGGGGACTTCCTGGGGCAGTACTTC. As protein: CATQGDFLGQYF.

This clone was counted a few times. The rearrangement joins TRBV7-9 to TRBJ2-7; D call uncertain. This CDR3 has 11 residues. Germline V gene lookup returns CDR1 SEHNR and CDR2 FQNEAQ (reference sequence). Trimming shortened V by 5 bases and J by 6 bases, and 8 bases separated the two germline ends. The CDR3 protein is CASSVSVEQYF. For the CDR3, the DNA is TGTGCCAGCAGCGTTTCGGTCGAGCAGTACTTC.

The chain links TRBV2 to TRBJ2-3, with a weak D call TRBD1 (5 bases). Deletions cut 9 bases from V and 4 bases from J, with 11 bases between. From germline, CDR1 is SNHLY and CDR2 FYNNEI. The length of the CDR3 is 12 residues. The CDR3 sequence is CASRKGADTQYF. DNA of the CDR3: TGTGCCAGTCGGAAAGGGGCAGATACGCAGTATTTT.

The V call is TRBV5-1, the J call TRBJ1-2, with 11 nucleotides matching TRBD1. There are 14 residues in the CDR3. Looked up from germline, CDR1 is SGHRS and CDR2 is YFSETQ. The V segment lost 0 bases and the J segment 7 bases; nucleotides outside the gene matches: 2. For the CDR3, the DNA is TGCGCCAGCAGCTTGGGGACAGGGGGCAGTGGCTACACCTTC. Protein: CASSLGTGGSGYTF.

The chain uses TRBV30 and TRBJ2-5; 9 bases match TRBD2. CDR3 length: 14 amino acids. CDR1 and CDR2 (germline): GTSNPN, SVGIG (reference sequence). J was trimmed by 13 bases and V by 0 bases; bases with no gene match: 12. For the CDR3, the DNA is TGTGCCTGGAGTGTCGTTCAGGGAGCGGGGGGCGCGTACTTC. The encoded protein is CAWSVVQGAGGAYF. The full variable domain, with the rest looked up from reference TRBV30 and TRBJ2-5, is SQTIHQWPATLVQPVGSPLSLECTVEGTSNPNLYWYRQAAGRGLQLLFYSVGIGQISSEVPQNLSASRPQDRQFILSSKKLLLSDSGFYLCAWSVVQGAGGAYFGPGTRLLVL.

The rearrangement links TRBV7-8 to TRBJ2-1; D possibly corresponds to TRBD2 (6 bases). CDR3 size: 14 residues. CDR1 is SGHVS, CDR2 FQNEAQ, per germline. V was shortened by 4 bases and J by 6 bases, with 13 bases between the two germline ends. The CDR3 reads CASSSASAGNEQFF. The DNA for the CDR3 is TGTGCCAGCAGCTCTGCTAGCGCGGGCAATGAGCAGTTCTTC.

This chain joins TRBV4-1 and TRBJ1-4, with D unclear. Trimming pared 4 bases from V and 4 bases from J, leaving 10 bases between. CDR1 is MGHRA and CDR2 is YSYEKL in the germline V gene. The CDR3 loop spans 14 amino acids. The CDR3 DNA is TGCGCCAGCAGCCCGGCAGGTCTTAATGAAAAACTGTTTTTT. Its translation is CASSPAGLNEKLFF.

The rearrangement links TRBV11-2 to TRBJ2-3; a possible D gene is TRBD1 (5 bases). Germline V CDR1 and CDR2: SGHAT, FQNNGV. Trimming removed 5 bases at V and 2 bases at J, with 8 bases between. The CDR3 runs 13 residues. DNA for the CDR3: TGTGCCAGCAGCGAGACAGACACAGATACGCAGTATTTT. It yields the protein CASSETDTDTQYF. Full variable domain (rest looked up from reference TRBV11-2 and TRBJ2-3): EAGVAQSPRYKIIEKRQSVAFWCNPISGHATLYWYQQILGQGPKLLIQFQNNGVVDDSQLPKDRFSAERLKGVDSTLKIQPAKLEDSAVYLCASSETDTDTQYFGPGTRLTVL.

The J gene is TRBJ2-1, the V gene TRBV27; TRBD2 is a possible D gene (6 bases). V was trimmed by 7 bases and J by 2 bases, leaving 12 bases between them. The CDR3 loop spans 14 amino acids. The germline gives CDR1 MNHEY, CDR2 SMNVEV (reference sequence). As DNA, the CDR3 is TGTGCCAGCATTGGTAGCGGCCCCTACAATGAGCAGTTCTTC. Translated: CASIGSGPYNEQFF.

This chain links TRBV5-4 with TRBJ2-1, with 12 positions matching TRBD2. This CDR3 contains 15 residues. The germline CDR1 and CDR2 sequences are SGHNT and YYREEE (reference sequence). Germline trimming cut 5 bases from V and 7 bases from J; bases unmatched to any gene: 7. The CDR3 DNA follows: TGTGCCAGCAGGGACGGACTAGCGGGGTCAAATGAGCAGTTCTTC. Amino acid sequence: CASRDGLAGSNEQFF.

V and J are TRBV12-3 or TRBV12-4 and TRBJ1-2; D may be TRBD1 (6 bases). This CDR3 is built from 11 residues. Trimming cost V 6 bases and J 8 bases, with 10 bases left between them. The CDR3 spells CASSLRGGYTF. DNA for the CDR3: TGTGCCAGCAGCTTGAGGGGGGGCTACACCTTC.

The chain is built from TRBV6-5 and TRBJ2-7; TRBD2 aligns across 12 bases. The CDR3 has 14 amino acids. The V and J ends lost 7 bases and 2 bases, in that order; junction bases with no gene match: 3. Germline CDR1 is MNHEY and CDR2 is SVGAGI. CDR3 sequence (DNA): TGTGCCAGCACCCCTAGCGGGAGGGCCTACGAGCAGTACTTC. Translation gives CASTPSGRAYEQYF.